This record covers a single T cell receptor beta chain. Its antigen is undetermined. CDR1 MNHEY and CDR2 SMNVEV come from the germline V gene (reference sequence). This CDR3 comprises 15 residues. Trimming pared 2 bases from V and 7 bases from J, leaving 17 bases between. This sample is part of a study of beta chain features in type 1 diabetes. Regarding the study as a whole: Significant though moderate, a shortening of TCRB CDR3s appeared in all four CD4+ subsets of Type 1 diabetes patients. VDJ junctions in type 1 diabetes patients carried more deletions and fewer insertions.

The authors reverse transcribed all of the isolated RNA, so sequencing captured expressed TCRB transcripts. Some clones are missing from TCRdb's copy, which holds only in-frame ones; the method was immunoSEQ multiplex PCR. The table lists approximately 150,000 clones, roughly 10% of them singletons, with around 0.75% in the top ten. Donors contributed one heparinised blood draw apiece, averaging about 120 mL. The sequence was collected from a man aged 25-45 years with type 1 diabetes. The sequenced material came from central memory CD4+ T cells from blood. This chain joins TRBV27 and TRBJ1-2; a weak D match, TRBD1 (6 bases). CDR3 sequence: CASSLTGHAGLGYTF. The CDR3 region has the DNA TGTGCCAGCAGTTTAACGGGACATGCAGGACTTGGCTACACCTTC.